This note documents a single T cell receptor beta chain sequence. This sample was included in a study of T-cell reconstitution after alpha-beta-depleted transplantation in children. TCRbeta library preparation incorporated unique molecular identifiers. A single record per CDR3 protein comes from TCRdb applying MiXCR to the PCR reads. The repertoire consists of about 980,000 distinct CDR3 sequences, with about 29% occurring once and the leading ten covering around 30%. Germline CDR1 reads MGHRA; CDR2 reads YSYEKL. The CDR3 consists of 15 residues. Trimming pared 1 base from V and 5 bases from J, leaving 13 bases between.

The sequencing used PBMCs, mostly from graft donor cells, collected 360 days after TCRalphabeta/CD19-depleted stem cell transplant. The sequence was collected from a boy under two years old who had a stem cell transplant for SCID, so the T cells may come from the graft donor. V and J are TRBV4-1 and TRBJ2-3; D gene ambiguous. The CDR3 reads CASSQGFGPGDTQYF. Written as DNA, the CDR3 is TGCGCCAGCAGCCAAGGATTCGGCCCGGGAGATACGCAGTATTTT.